Below, 25 T cell receptor beta chains from the same sample are listed, as sequenced in a study of Graves' ophthalmopathy and Graves' hyperthyroidism. TCR beta CDR3 regions were amplified from RNA transcripts. The first-round RT-PCR employed HTBI primers together with the Qiagen OneStep RT-PCR kit. A multiplex PCR was then performed as the second round. TCRdb redid the calling of the multiplex PCR reads with MiXCR, one entry per CDR3 protein. The sample records about 640,000 distinct CDR3 sequences, more than 40% being singletons. Input material: peripheral blood. These receptors came from an adult man with Graves' ophthalmopathy.

The rearrangement joins TRBV2 to TRBJ2-5; 11 positions agree with TRBD2. Germline V lookup: CDR1 SNHLY, CDR2 FYNNEI. V trimming: 6 bases; J trimming: 3 bases; junction bases outside the gene matches: 6. This CDR3 has 15 residues. This CDR3 reads CASRVQGLAEETQYF. CDR3 coding DNA: TGTGCCAGCAGAGTCCAGGGACTAGCGGAAGAGACCCAGTACTTC.

The rearrangement uses TRBV27 and TRBJ2-7; the match to TRBD1 covers 7 bases. Germline V gene sequence: CDR1 MNHEY, CDR2 SMNVEV (reference sequence). CDR3 length equals 13 residues. The V and J ends lost 6 bases and 4 bases, in that order; junction bases with no gene match: 6. The CDR3 DNA is TGTGCCAGCAGGGAAACAGGGGTTTACGAGCAGTACTTC. This encodes CASRETGVYEQYF.

This clonotype was observed at least ten times. The chain combines TRBV3-1 with TRBJ2-5, with unresolved D. The V gene lost 1 base and the J gene lost 3 bases, with 15 bases spanning the gap. This CDR3 comprises 16 residues. Germline CDR1 LGHDT, CDR2 YNNKEL (reference sequence). CDR3 sequence (DNA): TGTGCCAGCAGCCAAGGGGCAGCCTCCCCCAAAGAGACCCAGTACTTC. As protein: CASSQGAASPKETQYF.

This clonotype was seen repeatedly, ten times or more. The chain couples TRBV2 to TRBJ2-5, with 7 positions matching TRBD2. Germline V gives CDR1 SNHLY, CDR2 FYNNEI. J was trimmed by 3 bases and V by 2 bases; bases with no gene match: 9. CDR3 length: 16 amino acids. Here the CDR3 DNA reads TGTGCCAGCAGTGAAAAAGTGACTAGCAGCAAAGAGACCCAGTACTTC. It encodes CASSEKVTSSKETQYF.

This clonotype was counted at least ten times. CDR3 region: CASSIEAGPPSYEQYF. Written as DNA, the CDR3 is TGTGCCAGTAGTATCGAGGCGGGGCCACCCTCCTACGAGCAGTACTTC. The chain joins TRBV19 to TRBJ2-7; a weak D match, TRBD2 (6 bases). CDR1 LNHDA and CDR2 SQIVND come from the germline V gene (reference sequence). CDR3 size: 16 residues. Trimming pared 3 bases from V and 0 bases from J, leaving 15 bases between.

This clonotype was seen a handful of times. The chain employs TRBV10-3 and TRBJ1-2; TRBD1 aligns across 7 bases. V lost 10 bases to trimming and J lost 0 bases; unmatched junction nucleotides: 11. This CDR3 contains 15 residues. Germline lookup yields CDR1 ENHRY and CDR2 SYGVKD. In DNA, the CDR3 is TGTGCCAGCACCTTAGGACAGGCCTCTAACTATGGCTACACCTTC. This encodes CASTLGQASNYGYTF.

This clonotype was seen a handful of times. J is TRBJ2-2 and V is TRBV19; D might be TRBD2 (6 bases). Germline V gene data show CDR1 as LNHDA and CDR2 as SQIVND (reference sequence). The CDR3 has 16 amino acids. V dropped 7 bases and J dropped 0 bases, with 15 bases sitting between them. CDR3 DNA: TGTGCCAGTACCGGGGGTACAGGCCCGAACACCGGGGAGCTGTTTTTT. Amino acid sequence: CASTGGTGPNTGELFF.

About this clonotype itself: This may come from a read error, since a much larger clone is one base off. This rearrangement joins TRBV11-2 to TRBJ1-6; 7 nucleotides line up with TRBD1. Losses at the gene ends were 2 bases for V and 0 bases for J; bases not matched to a gene: 7. The V gene's germline CDR1 is SGHAT and CDR2 FQNNGV. The CDR3 length is 18 residues. The CDR3 sequence is CASSLLHPGGSYNSPLHF. The CDR3 bases are TGTGCCAGCAGCTTACTTCATCCAGGGGGCTCCTATAATTCACCCCTCCACTTT.

Remarks on this clonotype: A much larger clone is a single base away; this may be a read error. The V gene is TRBV2, the J gene TRBJ2-6; D possibly corresponds to TRBD2 (5 bases). CDR3 length: 18 amino acids. The ends were cut back, 5 bases at V and 0 bases at J, with 17 bases in the middle. Germline loops: CDR1 SNHLY, CDR2 FYNNEI. The CDR3 sequence: CASSFGLADPSGANVLTF. The CDR3 coding sequence is TGTGCCAGCAGTTTCGGACTGGCCGATCCCTCTGGGGCCAACGTCCTGACTTTC.

The chain links TRBV15 to TRBJ1-2; 7 bases are shared with TRBD1. This CDR3 is built from 16 residues. Germline CDR1 reads LNHNV; CDR2 reads YYDKDF (reference sequence). Trimming removed 0 bases from V and 8 bases from J; junction bases left unmatched: 12. The DNA of the CDR3 is TGTGCCACCAGCAGAGACACAACAGGGGCTGAGGAGGGCTACACCTTC. Protein sequence: CATSRDTTGAEEGYTF.

With regard to this clonotype: This could be a read error, since a much larger clone is one nucleotide away. The V and J genes are TRBV2 and TRBJ2-5; tentatively, D is TRBD1 (5 bases). The CDR3 consists of 14 residues. V was shortened by 3 bases and J by 2 bases, with 10 bases between the two germline ends. In germline, CDR1 is SNHLY, CDR2 FYNNEI. The CDR3 region is CASSDRTLQETQYF. CDR3 bases: TGTGCCAGCAGTGACAGGACACTTCAAGAGACCCAGTACTTC.

In regard to this clonotype: Sequence at one end of the junction differs from germline and may be a read error. The CDR3 spells CAGGGQGF. CDR3 DNA sequence: TGTGCCGGCGGCGGACAGGGATTC. The chain combines TRBV10-3 with TRBJ2-5, with 8 bases that match TRBD1. The CDR3 length is 8 residues. Germline V lookup: CDR1 ENHRY, CDR2 SYGVKD.

V gene TRBV29-1 combines with J gene TRBJ2-7; 12 nucleotides line up with TRBD2. CDR3 length: 14 amino acids. With V trimmed by 4 bases and J by 1 base, 2 bases remained unmatched. Germline assignment: CDR1 SQVTM and CDR2 ANQGSEA. The CDR3 sequence is CSVGLAGVSYEQYF. In DNA, the CDR3 is TGCAGCGTTGGACTAGCGGGAGTTTCCTACGAGCAGTACTTC.

This sequence joins TRBV12-3 or TRBV12-4 and TRBJ1-1; D remains unclear. The CDR3 consists of 13 residues. V was cut by 7 bases and J by 0 bases, with 9 bases left in between. This CDR3 is CASTIQLNTEAFF. The CDR3 bases are TGTGCCAGCACCATACAGCTGAACACTGAAGCTTTCTTT.

J is TRBJ2-7 and V is TRBV29-1; TRBD1 aligns across 7 bases. Germline V gene sequence: CDR1 SQVTM, CDR2 ANQGSEA. The CDR3 has 12 residues. V was clipped by 8 bases and J by 3 bases; unmatched bases: 7. CDR3 coding DNA: TGCAGCCCCTACCGGGACAGCTACGAGCAGTACTTC. Amino acid sequence: CSPYRDSYEQYF.

In this sample, this clonotype turned up many times. The J gene is TRBJ1-2, the V gene TRBV20-1, with 7 nucleotides matching TRBD1. The length of the CDR3 is 15 residues. J gave up 4 bases and V 3 bases, and 11 bases lay outside the gene matches. CDR1 DFQATT and CDR2 SNEGSKA come from the germline V gene (reference sequence). As DNA, the CDR3 is TGCAGTGCTAGGGTCCGACAGGGCAGGAGCTATGGCTACACCTTC. It yields the protein CSARVRQGRSYGYTF.

In the case of this clonotype: This may be a read error, as it is one base from a much larger clone. This sequence joins TRBV7-2 and TRBJ1-6; no clear D gene. Germline V CDR1 and CDR2: SGHTA, FQGNSA. This CDR3 region has 12 residues. The CDR3, as DNA: TGTGCCAGCAGCTTCGGGATTCCACCCCTCCGCTTT. It translates to CASSFGIPPLRF.

This chain links TRBV5-1 with TRBJ1-2; 8 bases fit TRBD1. This CDR3 is 18 amino acids long. Losses at the gene ends were 4 bases for V and 2 bases for J; bases not matched to a gene: 16. Germline CDR1 and CDR2: SGHRS and YFSETQ. As DNA, the CDR3 is TGCGCCAGCAGCCCCCAGGGTGGGGGACAGGCGGCGAACTATGGCTACACCTTC. This gives the protein CASSPQGGGQAANYGYTF.

This clonotype was detected ten times or more. The V and J genes are TRBV20-1 and TRBJ2-7; no clear D gene. The CDR3 sequence is 13 residues long. The germline gives CDR1 DFQATT, CDR2 SNEGSKA (reference sequence). V was trimmed by 1 base and J by 4 bases, leaving 11 bases between them. The CDR3 here is CSARGIGPYEQYF. Written as DNA, the CDR3 is TGCAGTGCTAGAGGAATCGGGCCGTACGAGCAGTACTTC.

Regarding this clonotype: At one end, the junction sequence differs from germline, possibly due to a read error. The chain recombines TRBV12-3 or TRBV12-4 with TRBJ1-3; D uncertain. The CDR3 runs to 15 residues. DNA for the CDR3: TGTGCCGGCAGTTTCGGGCGCAACTCTGGAAACACCATATATTTT. It yields the protein CAGSFGRNSGNTIYF.

The chain uses TRBV24-1 and TRBJ2-2; 11 bases map to TRBD2. The germline V gene encodes CDR1 KGHDR and CDR2 SFDVKD. The ends lost 4 bases at V and 6 bases at J; junction bases unmatched: 9. This CDR3 is 17 amino acids long. The CDR3 here is CATSDNSGGAGAGELFF. The CDR3 coding sequence is TGTGCCACCAGTGACAATAGCGGGGGGGCCGGCGCCGGGGAGCTGTTTTTT.

This clonotype has ten or more counts. CDR3 nucleotide sequence: TGCAGCGTTGAAGATGACTACGAGCAGTACTTC. This encodes CSVEDDYEQYF. The chain carries TRBV29-1 and TRBJ2-7; D remains ambiguous. CDR3 length: 11 residues. Germline V lookup: CDR1 SQVTM, CDR2 ANQGSEA. Trimming removed 0 bases at V and 3 bases at J, with 3 bases between.

This chain uses TRBV7-9 with TRBJ1-1; 7 nucleotides match TRBD1. This CDR3 spans 12 amino acids. The ends lost 5 bases at V and 8 bases at J; junction bases unmatched: 5. Germline assignment: CDR1 SEHNR and CDR2 FQNEAQ (reference sequence). The CDR3 here is CASSSLGQEAFF. The CDR3 DNA reads TGTGCCAGCAGCAGCTTGGGACAGGAAGCTTTCTTT.

V is TRBV29-1 and J is TRBJ2-6; no definite D call. Per germline, CDR1 SQVTM and CDR2 ANQGSEA. V gave up 4 bases and J gave up 5 bases, with 9 bases separating them. The CDR3 has 13 amino acids. In DNA, the CDR3 is TGCAGCGTTGGGGTTGACAGGGCCAACGTCCTGACTTTC. Its translation is CSVGVDRANVLTF.

Details on this clonotype: A much larger clone lies one base from this, so it may be a read error. In DNA form, the CDR3 reads TGTGCCAGCAGCGTGGGACTATTTAGCCCCTACGAGCAGTACTTC. Protein sequence: CASSVGLFSPYEQYF. The gene calls are TRBV7-2 and TRBJ2-7; TRBD2 matches at 7 bases. The CDR3 is 15 residues long. Germline loops: CDR1 SGHTA, CDR2 FQGNSA. The J segment lost 2 bases and the V segment lost 5 bases, leaving 9 bases of the junction unmatched.